Described below is a single TCR beta chain sequence and its context. Its antigen is unknown. No much larger clone is present one base from it, and per-base qualities are unavailable. V loses 5 bases, J loses 10 bases, and the germline ends lie 16 bases apart. CDR1 and CDR2, looked up from the germline V gene (reference sequence), are GTSNPN and SVGIG. The CDR3 holds 12 amino acids from the cysteine to the phenylalanine. Only the CDR3 DNA stays, 36 bases, in frame from base 1. The library came from the immunoSEQ multiplex PCR assay. For the multiplex PCR, a mixture combining 60 forward primers for TCR Vbeta segments and 13 reverse primers for TCR Jbeta segments was used. Amplification of the CDR3 region of rearranged TCR beta genes was performed with a multiplex PCR assay on genomic DNA. On the Illumina HiSeq System, the amplified TCR beta libraries were sequenced as 87-base-pair reads. The published analysis was carried out like this. A later analysis tallied roughly 80 million unique TCR beta chains across the 666 repertoires, and approximately 11 million of those chains were shared by two or more donors. A nearest-neighbor algorithm error-corrected the raw reads and collapsed the reads into unique sequences, merging closely related sequences to remove PCR and sequencing errors. CDR3 sequences were aligned to IMGT reference sequences to assign V, D and J gene segments. Each retained sequence needed at least a six-nucleotide match to both a V gene segment and a J gene segment. A rearrangement counted as productive if the CDR3 had no stop codons and remained in frame with V and J, and every other rearrangement counted as non-productive. CDR3 was defined by IMGT convention, running from the second conserved V-encoded cysteine to the conserved J-encoded phenylalanine. The earlier analysis of 450 to 750 of the donors excluded any sequence lacking an unambiguous match to a single V gene segment. An earlier analysis of 550 to 650 of the donors classified V segments as functional when productive rearrangements were above 56.7% and as segregating when the standard deviation between donors was above 5%. To diagnose cytomegalovirus status from the catalog of TCR beta chain sequences, a statistical classification framework was built. A later analysis assigned V and J genes by comparing TCR nucleotide sequences with IMGT/GENE-DB human TR gene sequences. In a later analysis, CDR3 sequences and most-parsimonious VDJ recombination scenarios were assigned using the TCRdist pipeline. In a later analysis, each TCR beta chain was defined by its CDR3 amino acid sequence together with its V-gene family, and reads without a unique V-gene family were excluded. To address suspected cross-contamination and a sequencing artifact, a later analysis removed 592 highly shared, low-generation-probability nucleotide sequences. In a later analysis, a clonal expansion index was calculated for each public chain from normalized within-repertoire ranks of inferred template counts. In a later analysis, generation probabilities were computed using a VDJ recombination model fitted to out-of-frame rearrangements, and the results were checked against IGoR. In a later analysis, hypergeometric tests were used to score TCR-TCR, TCR-HLA and TCR-CMV co-occurrence, with a repertoire-size bias correction applied to TCR pairs. To estimate false discovery rates, a later analysis permuted the HLA or CMV assignments 20 times. In a later analysis, co-occurring TCRs were grouped using DBSCAN, and TCRdist sequence similarity was added for clustering within HLA-allele-positive subsets. Co-occurrence clustering excluded repertoires with fewer than 30,000 or more than 120,000 public chains, plus five with anomalous nucleotide sharing. The table was pulled from immuneACCESS by TCRdb, which kept in-frame rearrangements only. Such tables lose some clones; where checked, under half of the loss comes from unresolved V genes, and the rest has no known cause. V, J and clone size derive from that table, while D and trimming were established from the DNA sequence. This sample is represented by around 58,000 clones; more than 60% of them were singletons. Together, the top ten hold approximately 4.8% of the sample.

This sample is part of a study of cytomegalovirus exposure and HLA in healthy donors (dated by TCRdb to the late 2010s). With respect to the entire study: An earlier analysis of several hundred of the donors reported 250 to 300 Gb of sequence data and approximately 110 million unique TCR beta sequences from about 179 million T cells. An early release covering about 600 HLA-typed donors comprised about 290 gigabases of sequencing data and around 80 million unique TCR sequences. Among the roughly 390 genotyped donors, approximately 82% belonged to the genetic ancestry cluster associated with self-reported Caucasian donors. The aim of the study was to test whether cataloging public T cell receptors could identify signatures of past pathogen exposure. The T cell repertoires of around 730 subjects were profiled by immunosequencing and related to cytomegalovirus serostatus. Along with the roughly 710-subject first cohort, a separate validation cohort of more than 90 different subjects was used. To predict cytomegalovirus infection status, the study combined high-throughput TCR immunosequencing, statistical association of individual TCRs with disease status, and machine learning. A later analysis re-analyzed previously published TCR beta repertoires from 650 to 800 donors and added high-resolution HLA genotyping to study TCR occurrence patterns. In the later analysis, no new phenotypic data were used to find candidate immune exposures; instead, reliance was placed on TCR beta sequences and their occurrence across donors. An earlier analysis of several hundred of the donors used high-throughput TCR beta sequencing to judge whether each TCR beta V gene segment behaved as functional or pseudogenic. Donor age, sex, ethnicity and CMV serostatus were collected together with the repertoire data. In a later genetic analysis, genome-wide SNP genotypes for about 65% of the 666 donors were used, and that subset was treated as a discovery cohort. All discovery cohort repertoires had been generated on a single sequencing platform. Both class I and class II loci were covered by HLA typing, at four-digit resolution. Typing coverage differed by locus: A, B, C, DRB1 and DQB1 were typed in about 620-640 donors, DQA1 in roughly 500, DPA1 in around 580, and DPB1 in approximately 450. Four or five DR-DQ haplotypes were treated as single units for association and clustering because of strong linkage in the cohort. On average, 235,054 unique TCR beta nucleotide sequences were sequenced per donor among 350 to 400 genotyped donors of the cohort, with about 17% of those sequences being non-productive.

Overall study results and their limits: A later analysis found that most CMV-associated TCR beta chains appeared HLA-restricted, with HLA associations seemingly driven largely by CMV exposure. Compared with equally common non-associated chains, HLA-associated TCR beta chains in a later analysis were more clonally expanded and had lower generation probabilities. At a false discovery rate of 0.05, a later analysis linked some 18,000 TCR beta sequences to specific HLA alleles. Assigning TCR associations to individual alleles was difficult when HLA alleles, especially DR and DQ, strongly co-occurred. The study gave a list of some 150 TCR beta chains associated with cytomegalovirus. In an earlier analysis of several hundred of the donors, most TCR beta V segments were observed in productive rearrangements about 87% or about 30% of the time, broadly matching IMGT annotations. Some IMGT-functional V segments, including TRBV6-2 and TRBV6-3, could not be told apart with the 87-base-pair reads, so those segments were excluded. The sequencing pipeline was judged likely to have produced a cluster of highly shared sequence variants as a technical artifact. In vitro tests confirmed that a few of the cytomegalovirus-associated TCR beta chains recognize cytomegalovirus antigens. A later genetic analysis associated a missense DCLRE1C variant with V-gene and J-gene trimming of TCR beta chains, and an independent cohort replicated the association. Only TCR beta chains were sequenced in this cohort, and the absence of alpha or paired-chain data limited detectable features. The earlier analysis of 587 of the donors excluded roughly 17 rarely observed V segments, including chromosome 9 orphons, because counts were too low. For the cohort, immune exposure information was limited to CMV serostatus. A further reported finding was that TCR beta sequences accurately predicted the HLA-A and HLA-B alleles for most subjects in the first cohort. The presence/absence analyses assumed that sequencing depth was roughly uniform across donors, and that assumption may not be true. A later analysis reported that several top co-occurrence clusters appeared linked to parvovirus B19, influenza, CMV and Epstein-Barr virus. Because HLA typing was unavailable for some donors at each locus, only the typed subset was used in association tests. Linkage disequilibrium might explain the correlated functional status among segregating V segments, but an unknown experimental factor could not be ruled out. In a later analysis, the rate of TCR association differed among HLA loci, with DRB1 alleles having the most associated TCRs and HLA-C alleles having the fewest. While some public TCRs were present in many individuals, most TCR sequences turned up only very rarely across donors. It was suggested by the authors that the approach could potentially be generalized to other disease states and immunological phenotypes. According to a later genetic analysis, donors in an Asian-associated ancestry cluster had fewer N-insertions in productive TCRs than the roughly 700-donor mean. The classifier was reported to diagnose cytomegalovirus status with high specificity and sensitivity in both the original and validation cohorts.

In total, roughly 710 healthy bone marrow donors made up the cohort. Cohort members were all nominally healthy when sampled, although unrecorded immune exposures were likely present. The donor was CMV seropositive and was included in the group of almost 300 seropositive cohort members. A peripheral blood sample was collected from each donor, and TCR beta sequencing was performed on peripheral blood mononuclear cells. Genomic DNA extraction from the blood cell samples was performed with the Qiagen DNeasy Blood Extraction Kit. The chain is encoded by TRBV30 joined to TRBJ2-3; a tentative D call is TRBD2 (5 bases match). The source material was PBMCs. The sequence derives from a male donor in good health and CMV-seropositive. The nucleotide sequence reads as follows: TGTGCCTGGGGGTCGTCGAGGAGGTCGCAGTATTTT. The encoded protein is CAWGSSRRSQYF.